This T cell receptor (beta chain) was captured by sequencing in a study of blood T cell repertoires in COVID-19. The CDR3 contains 16 residues. Trimming shortened V by 0 bases and J by 7 bases, and 13 bases separated the two germline ends. Germline V lookup: CDR1 LGHNA, CDR2 YSLEER. Cohort 3 recovered donors had two negative PCRs, clearance, or symptom resolution. Sequencing was performed with immunoSEQ multiplex PCR; in TCRdb, only in-frame clones are kept and a portion is missing. The repertoire includes a few hundred thousand clones, over 75% of them detected once, and 1% to 1.5% sits in the top ten.

The chain has TRBV4-3 and TRBJ1-6; maybe TRBD1 (5 bases). What was sequenced was PBMCs or T cells enriched from blood (not recorded which). This sequence was found in a man under 40 who had recovered from COVID-19. CDR3 in amino acids: CASSQDVGGENSPLHF. The CDR3 nucleotides are TGCGCCAGCAGCCAAGATGTTGGAGGGGAAAATTCACCCCTCCACTTT.